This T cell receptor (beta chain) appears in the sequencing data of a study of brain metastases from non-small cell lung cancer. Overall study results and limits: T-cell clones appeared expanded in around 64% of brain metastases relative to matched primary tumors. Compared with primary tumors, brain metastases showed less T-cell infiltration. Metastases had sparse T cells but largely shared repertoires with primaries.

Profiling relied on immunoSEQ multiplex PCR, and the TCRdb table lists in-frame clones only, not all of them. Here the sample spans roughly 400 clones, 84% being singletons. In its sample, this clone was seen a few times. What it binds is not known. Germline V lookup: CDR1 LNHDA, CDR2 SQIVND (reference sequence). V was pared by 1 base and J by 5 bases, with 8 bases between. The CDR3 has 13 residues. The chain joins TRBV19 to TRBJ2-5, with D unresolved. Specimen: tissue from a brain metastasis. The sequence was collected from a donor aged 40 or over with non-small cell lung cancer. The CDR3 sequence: CASSIGLKETQYF. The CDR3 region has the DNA TGTGCCAGTAGTATAGGTTTGAAGGAGACCCAGTACTTC. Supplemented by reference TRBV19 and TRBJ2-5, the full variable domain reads DGGITQSPKYLFRKEGQNVTLSCEQNLNHDAMYWYRQDPGQGLRLIYYSQIVNDFQKGDIAEGYSVSREKKESFPLTVTSAQKNPTAFYLCASSIGLKETQYFGPGTRLLVL.